This T cell receptor beta chain was recovered during a study of blood T cell repertoires in COVID-19. Study-wide context: T cells, B-cell-depleted T cells, or PBMCs supplied cDNA or gDNA.

Method: immunoSEQ multiplex PCR; TCRdb's copy keeps in-frame clones and lacks some. Of about 72,000 clones listed, around 82% are singletons. CDR1 SGHVS and CDR2 FQNEAQ come from the germline V gene. V shed 5 bases and J 7 bases; nucleotides not matched to a gene: 16. The CDR3 has 16 amino acids. Sequenced: peripheral blood. The rearrangement joins TRBV7-8 to TRBJ1-1; 7 positions match TRBD1. The TCR originated in a man aged 60 to 75 with acute or convalescent COVID-19. The CDR3 sequence: CASSGVQGKRLREAFF. The CDR3 region has the DNA TGTGCCAGCAGCGGGGTACAGGGGAAGAGACTCCGTGAAGCTTTCTTT.